A single sample gave rise to the 4 T cell receptor beta chains below, sequenced in a study of cytomegalovirus exposure and HLA in healthy donors. The PCR ran on 60 Vbeta and 13 Jbeta primers. The table came from immunoSEQ multiplex PCR; TCRdb's copy has only in-frame clones and leaves some out. The sample has 170,000 or so clones, more than 60% seen once; the top ten hold over 2.5%. Sequencing was performed on PBMCs. Receptors were obtained from a woman between 50 and 59 years old in good health and CMV-seropositive.

The V call is TRBV5-6, the J call TRBJ1-2, with TRBD1 matching 9 bases. CDR1 and CDR2 from the germline V gene are SGHDT and YYEEEE. This CDR3 comprises 16 residues. V shed 5 bases and J 9 bases; nucleotides not matched to a gene: 17. This chain's CDR3 is CASRGTGGGFSISYTF. The CDR3 bases are TGTGCCAGCAGAGGAACAGGGGGCGGATTTAGTATTAGCTACACCTTC.

The V call is TRBV5-1, the J call TRBJ2-2, with 12 bases identical to TRBD1. This CDR3 contains 15 residues. The V gene's germline CDR1 is SGHRS and CDR2 YFSETQ. The V segment lost 4 bases and the J segment 8 bases; nucleotides outside the gene matches: 6. The CDR3 is CASSQGTGGEGELFF. The CDR3 DNA sequence: TGCGCCAGCAGCCAGGGGACAGGGGGCGAAGGGGAGCTGTTTTTT.

The CDR3 DNA reads TGCAGCGTCACGCTCATAGCTAACTATGGCTACACCTTC. Its protein is CSVTLIANYGYTF. This chain uses TRBV29-1 with TRBJ1-2, with D uncertain. Germline V gene lookup returns CDR1 SQVTM and CDR2 ANQGSEA. The CDR3 has 13 amino acids. Trimming removed 6 bases from V and 0 bases from J, with 11 bases in between. The entire variable domain, with the rest obtained from reference TRBV29-1 and TRBJ1-2, is as follows: SAVISQKPSRDICQRGTSLTIQCQVDSQVTMMFWYRQQPGQSLTLIATANQGSEATYESGFVIDKFPISRPNLTFSTLTVSNMSPEDSSIYLCSVTLIANYGYTFGSGTRLTVV.

The chain uses TRBV11-3 and TRBJ2-3; a possible D gene is TRBD1 (6 bases). From germline, CDR1 is SGHNT and CDR2 YENEEA. The CDR3 is 15 amino acids. V lost 8 bases and J lost 4, with 19 bases in between. CDR3 sequence (DNA): TGTGCCAGCGGGGGCAAGGGGTATATGGCAGATACGCAGTATTTT. Its translation: CASGGKGYMADTQYF.